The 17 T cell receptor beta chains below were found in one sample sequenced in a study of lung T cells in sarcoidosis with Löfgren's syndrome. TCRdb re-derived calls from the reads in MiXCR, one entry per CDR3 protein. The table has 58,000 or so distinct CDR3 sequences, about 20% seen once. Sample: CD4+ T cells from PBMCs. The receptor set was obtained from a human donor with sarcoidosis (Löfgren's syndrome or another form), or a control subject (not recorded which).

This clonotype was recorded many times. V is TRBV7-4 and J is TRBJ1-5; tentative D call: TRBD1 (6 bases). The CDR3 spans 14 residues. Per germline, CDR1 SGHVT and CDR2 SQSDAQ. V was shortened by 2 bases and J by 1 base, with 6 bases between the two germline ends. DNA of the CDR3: TGTGCCAGCAGCTTACAGGGGAGCAATCAGCCCCAGCATTTT. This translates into CASSLQGSNQPQHF. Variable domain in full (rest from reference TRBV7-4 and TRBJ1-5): GAGVSQSPRYKVAKRGRDVALRCDSISGHVTLYWYRQTLGQGSEVLTYSQSDAQRDKSGRPSGRFSAERPERSVSTLKIQRTEQGDSAVYLCASSLQGSNQPQHFGDGTRLSIL.

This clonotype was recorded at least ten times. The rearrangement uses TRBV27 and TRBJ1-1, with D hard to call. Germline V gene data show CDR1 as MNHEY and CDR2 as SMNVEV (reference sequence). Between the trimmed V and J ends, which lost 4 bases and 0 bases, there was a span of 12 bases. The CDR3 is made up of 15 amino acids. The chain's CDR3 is CASSYSRLMNTEAFF. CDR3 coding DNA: TGTGCCAGCAGTTACAGTAGGCTAATGAACACTGAAGCTTTCTTT.

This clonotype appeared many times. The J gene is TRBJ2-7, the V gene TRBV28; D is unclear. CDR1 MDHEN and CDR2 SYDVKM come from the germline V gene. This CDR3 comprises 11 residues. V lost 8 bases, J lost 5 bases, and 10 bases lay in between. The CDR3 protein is CASGSPDEQYF. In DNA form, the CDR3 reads TGTGCCAGCGGATCCCCTGACGAGCAGTACTTC.

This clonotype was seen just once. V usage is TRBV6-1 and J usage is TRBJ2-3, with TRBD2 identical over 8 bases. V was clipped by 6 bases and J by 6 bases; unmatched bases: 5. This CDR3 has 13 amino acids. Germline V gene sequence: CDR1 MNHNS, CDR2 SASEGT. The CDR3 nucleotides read TGTGCCAGCAGCGGGGGGGGCATGGATACGCAGTATTTT. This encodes CASSGGGMDTQYF.

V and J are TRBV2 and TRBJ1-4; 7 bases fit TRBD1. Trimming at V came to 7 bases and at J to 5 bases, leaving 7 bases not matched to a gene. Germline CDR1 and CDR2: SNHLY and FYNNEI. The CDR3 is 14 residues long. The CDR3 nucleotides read TGTGCCAGCAAATACAGGGGATTGAATGAAAAACTGTTTTTT. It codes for CASKYRGLNEKLFF. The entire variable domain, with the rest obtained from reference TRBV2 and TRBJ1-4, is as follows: EPEVTQTPSHQVTQMGQEVILRCVPISNHLYFYWYRQILGQKVEFLVSFYNNEISEKSEIFDDQFSVERPDGSNFTLKIRSTKLEDSAMYFCASKYRGLNEKLFFGSGTQLSVL.

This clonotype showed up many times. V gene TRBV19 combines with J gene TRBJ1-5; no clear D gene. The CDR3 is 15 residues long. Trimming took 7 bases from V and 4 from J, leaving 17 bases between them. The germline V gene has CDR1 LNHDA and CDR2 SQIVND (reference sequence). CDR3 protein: CASIGGDGRNQPQHF. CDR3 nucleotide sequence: TGTGCCAGTATAGGTGGAGACGGGAGAAATCAGCCCCAGCATTTT.

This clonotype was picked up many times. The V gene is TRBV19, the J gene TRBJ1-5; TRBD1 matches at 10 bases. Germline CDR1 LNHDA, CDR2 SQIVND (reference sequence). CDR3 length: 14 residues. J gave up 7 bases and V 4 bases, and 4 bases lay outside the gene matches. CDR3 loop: CASSRQGAGQPQHF. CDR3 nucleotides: TGTGCCAGTAGTAGACAGGGGGCCGGACAGCCCCAGCATTTT.

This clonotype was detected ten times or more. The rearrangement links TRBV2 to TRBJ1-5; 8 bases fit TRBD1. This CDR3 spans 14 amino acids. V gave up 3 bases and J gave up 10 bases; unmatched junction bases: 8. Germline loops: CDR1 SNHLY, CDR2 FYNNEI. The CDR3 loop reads CASSEGGQDFPQHF. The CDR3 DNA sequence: TGTGCCAGCAGTGAGGGGGGACAGGATTTTCCCCAGCATTTT.

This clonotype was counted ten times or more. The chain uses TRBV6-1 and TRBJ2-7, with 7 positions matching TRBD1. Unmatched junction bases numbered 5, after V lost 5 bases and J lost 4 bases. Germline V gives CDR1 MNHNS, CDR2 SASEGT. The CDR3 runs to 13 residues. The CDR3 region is CASSPTGTYEQYF. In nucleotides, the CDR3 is TGTGCCAGCAGTCCGACAGGGACATACGAGCAGTACTTC.

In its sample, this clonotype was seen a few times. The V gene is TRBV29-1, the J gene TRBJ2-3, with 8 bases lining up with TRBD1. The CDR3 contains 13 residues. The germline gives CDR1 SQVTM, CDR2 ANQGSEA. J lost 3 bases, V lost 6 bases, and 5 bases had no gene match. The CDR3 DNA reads TGCAGCGTCGCCGGACAGGGAACAGATACGCAGTATTTT. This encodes CSVAGQGTDTQYF.

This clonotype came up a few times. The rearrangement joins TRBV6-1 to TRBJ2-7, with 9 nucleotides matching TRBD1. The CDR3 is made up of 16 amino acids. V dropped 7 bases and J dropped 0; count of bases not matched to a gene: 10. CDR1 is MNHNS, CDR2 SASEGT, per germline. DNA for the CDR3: TGTGCCAGCACCTCACTGGGACAGGGAGGCTCCTACGAGCAGTACGTC. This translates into CASTSLGQGGSYEQYV.

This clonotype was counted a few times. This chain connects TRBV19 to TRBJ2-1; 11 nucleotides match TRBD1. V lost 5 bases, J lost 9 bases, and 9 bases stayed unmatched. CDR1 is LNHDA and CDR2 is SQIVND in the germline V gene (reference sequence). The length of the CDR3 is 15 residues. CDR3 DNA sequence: TGTGCCAGTAGTCCCCCGGGGACAGGGGGTACTGAGCAGTTCTTC. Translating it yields CASSPPGTGGTEQFF.

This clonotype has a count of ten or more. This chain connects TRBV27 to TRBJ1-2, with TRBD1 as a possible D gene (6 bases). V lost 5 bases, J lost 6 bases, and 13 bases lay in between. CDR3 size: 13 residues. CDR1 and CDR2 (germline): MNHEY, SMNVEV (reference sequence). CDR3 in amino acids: CASSPRTADGYTF. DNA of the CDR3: TGTGCCAGCAGTCCAAGGACAGCAGATGGCTACACCTTC.

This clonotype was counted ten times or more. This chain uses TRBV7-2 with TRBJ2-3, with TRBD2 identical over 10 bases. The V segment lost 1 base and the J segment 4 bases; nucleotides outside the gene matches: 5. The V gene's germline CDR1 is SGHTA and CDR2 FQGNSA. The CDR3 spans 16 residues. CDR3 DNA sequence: TGTGCCAGCAGCTTAGACCCAGCGGGAGGGCCAGATACGCAGTATTTT. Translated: CASSLDPAGGPDTQYF.

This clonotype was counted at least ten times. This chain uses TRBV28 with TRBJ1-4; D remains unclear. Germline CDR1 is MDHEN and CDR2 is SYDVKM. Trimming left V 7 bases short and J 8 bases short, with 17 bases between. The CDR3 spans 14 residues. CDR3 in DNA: TGTGCCAGCAATATGGACCCTCAGGAGGAAAAACTGTTTTTT. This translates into CASNMDPQEEKLFF.

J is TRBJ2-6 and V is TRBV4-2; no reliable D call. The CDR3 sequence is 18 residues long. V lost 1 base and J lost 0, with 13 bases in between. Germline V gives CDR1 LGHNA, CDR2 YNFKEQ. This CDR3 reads CASSQGHLTPSGANVLTF. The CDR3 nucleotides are TGTGCCAGCAGCCAAGGCCACCTTACCCCCTCTGGGGCCAACGTCCTGACTTTC.

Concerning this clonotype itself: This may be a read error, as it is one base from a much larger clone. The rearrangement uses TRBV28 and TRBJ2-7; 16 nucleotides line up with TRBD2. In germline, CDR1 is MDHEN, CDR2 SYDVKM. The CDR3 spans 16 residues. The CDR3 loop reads CASSPGGTSGRGERYF. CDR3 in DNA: TGTGCCAGCAGTCCCGGCGGGACTAGCGGGAGGGGCGAGCGGTACTTC. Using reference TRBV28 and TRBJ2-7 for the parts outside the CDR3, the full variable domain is DVKVTQSSRYLVKRTGEKVFLECVQDMDHENMFWYRQDPGLGLRLIYFSYDVKMKEKGDIPEGYSVSREKKERFSLILESASTNQTSMYLCASSPGGTSGRGERYFGPGTRLTVT.